This TCR beta chain was retrieved from a study of CD8 T cells in cerebrospinal fluid in Alzheimer's disease (TCRdb year 2020). Regarding the research as a whole: To assess CSF T cell clonal expansion, the study used two single-cell approaches: plate-based nested PCR sequencing and droplet-based sequencing. The study examined whether cerebrospinal fluid from healthy elderly individuals and from patients with neurodegenerative disease contained clonally expanded T cells. In the droplet-based CSF analysis comparing patients with controls, there were some ten healthy controls (10,876 cells) and some ten patients with MCI or Alzheimer's disease (approximately 10,000 cells). A total of 24 samples were covered by the CSF gene-expression analysis, in which Parkinson's disease patients were included. What the study reported, not specific to this receptor: The largest CSF clone made up a higher percentage of TCRs in patients with MCI or Alzheimer's disease than in controls. In pooled data, a highly expanded clone (at least 3% of TCRs) occurred in 1 of 10 healthy subjects versus most of the 6 Alzheimer's patients. The overall clonality comparison included only samples with detectable clones (about eleven healthy, 5 MCI, 5 AD, 6 PD). The EBV-specific clones were neither the most highly expanded clones nor enriched among patients. The authors warned that finding EBV-specific TCRs in CSF does not prove a causal connection between EBV and Alzheimer's disease.

The library was prepared using 10x single-cell sequencing. Profiling of CSF cells was done with 10X Genomics single-cell V(D)J and 5' gene-expression libraries. CSF single-cell TCR libraries were sequenced on an Illumina NextSeq550. Per the source publication's procedure: V(D)J reads were aligned to the vdj-GRCh38 alts ensemble 2.0.0 reference and processed with the Cell Ranger vdj pipeline. Clonotypes were defined as cell barcodes sharing the same set of productive CDR3 nucleotide sequences. To link clonality with transcriptional profiles, clonotype information was incorporated into Seurat v3.0 gene-expression metadata. CSF cells with more than 1,800 genes, more than 7,500 UMIs or more than 10% mitochondrial reads were excluded. To identify TCRs with known antigen specificity, CDR3-beta sequences were compared against VDJdb. The network analysis of clone sharing was performed with the R package qgraph and was limited to TCRs that had complete alpha and beta chains. The reads went through TCRdb reprocessing, and each CDR3 protein sequence gets one entry with no DNA. These V and J calls derive from TCRdb rather than the authors' analysis. The table for this sample lists about 720 distinct CDR3 sequences. The top ten constitute approximately 20% of the sample.

Acute infectious disease was absent in all participants, and all participants were in good physical condition. For droplet-based sequencing, live CSF cells were sorted with a live/dead marker. CSF was obtained by lumbar puncture, and immune cells were pelleted by centrifugation at 300g. CSF samples were checked for red blood cells, and any sample contaminated with blood was excluded. CSF cells were cryopreserved in freezing medium, frozen overnight at -80 °C, and then stored in liquid nitrogen. Before analysis, CSF samples had been stored for less than seven months. Inclusive of the bounding cysteine and phenylalanine, the CDR3 is 13 residues long. This entry has no DNA. In the germline V gene, CDR1 corresponds to SNHLY and CDR2 to FYNNEI. Based on frequency, this clonotype is considered medium-sized (0.01 to 0.1%); no count was recorded. The antigen this receptor binds is unknown.

Sequencing was done on a sample of cerebrospinal fluid. The chain employs TRBV2 and TRBJ1-2. The TCR was taken from a human donor in good health. The CDR3 region reads CASGLEGNYGYTF.